These T cell receptor beta chains were read from a single sample in a study of blood T cell repertoires in COVID-19. This table comes from immunoSEQ multiplex PCR, and its TCRdb copy is limited to in-frame clones, with some not included. The table shows 150,000 to 200,000 clones, with roughly 90% occurring only once. The sequencing input was peripheral blood. The receptors were sampled from a man in his sixties with active or convalescent COVID-19. The conserved cysteine and the conserved F or W are not part of the CDR3 here. The size of a clone is reported for some rows only, either as once, few or many, or as a class for expanded clones.

clone_size	v_call	j_call	cdr3_aa
-	TRBV6-5	TRBJ1-4	ASARSGQGGEKLF
-	TRBV5-1	TRBJ2-7	ASTLGGGVDEQY
-	TRBV19	TRBJ1-2	ASIGNRGPNGYT
-	TRBV6-6	TRBJ1-3	ASSRSPRASGNTIY
-	TRBV5-1	TRBJ1-4	ASRGQEDEKLF
-	TRBV18	TRBJ1-2	ASSPPTRVDYT
-	TRBV7-2	TRBJ1-2	ASSLKFGQGGGYT
few	TRBV12-5	TRBJ1-1	ASGNRGRTEAF
-	TRBV5-1	TRBJ2-5	ASSLLDRLQETQY
-	TRBV30	TRBJ1-2	AWTQSRGSAYGYT
once	TRBV6-5	TRBJ2-1	ASSYGGGPYNEQF
once	TRBV6-5	TRBJ2-7	ASSHDVSPTYEQY
-	TRBV19	TRBJ1-1	ASSYTLNTEAF
-	TRBV6-5	TRBJ2-3	ASSYFGTHSGDTQY
-	TRBV24-1	TRBJ2-1	ATSPGGSYNEQF
-	TRBV27	TRBJ1-5	ASSRTGYSNQPQH
-	TRBV3-1/TRBV3-2	TRBJ1-2	ASSLGQGNYT
-	TRBV3-1/TRBV3-2	TRBJ2-1	ASSQGLAGGGNEQF
-	TRBV5-1	TRBJ2-7	ASSFWGDNEQY
once	TRBV6-5	TRBJ1-2	ASSLSTGNYGYT
-	TRBV5-4	TRBJ2-1	ASSFIGTSPGNEQF
-	TRBV19	TRBJ2-3	ASSISSYTDTQY
-	TRBV11-2	TRBJ2-7	ASSLTDGTYEQY
-	TRBV19	TRBJ2-7	ASSRGQGAYEQY
few	TRBV7-9	TRBJ2-7	ASSYPGQGAYEQY
-	TRBV19	TRBJ1-1	ASIAAGGRYTEAF
-	TRBV2	TRBJ2-3	ASSSGGSTDTQY
-	TRBV3-1/TRBV3-2	TRBJ2-6	ASSQDSSGANVLT
-	TRBV19	TRBJ2-6	ASTPIRTGGSGANVLT
-	TRBV5-4	TRBJ1-5	ASSFGGGGQPQH
-	TRBV6-5	TRBJ1-2	ASSYAGRDYGYT
-	TRBV27	TRBJ2-7	ASSWTQGFAYEQY
-	TRBV18	TRBJ1-3	ASSRPQLREMGNTIY
once	TRBV6-5	TRBJ1-5	ASGYSINSNQPQH
-	TRBV10-3	TRBJ1-1	AISDSGGNTEAF
-	TRBV6-5	TRBJ1-6	ASSSNSPLH
-	TRBV10-3	TRBJ1-5	AISSDRAWDQPQH
-	TRBV12-3/TRBV12-4	TRBJ1-1	ASSFQGDTEAF
once	TRBV6-1	TRBJ1-1	ASSEETPYPGQGVRNTEAF
-	TRBV14	TRBJ2-1	ASSQVLISGDYNEQF
-	TRBV19	TRBJ1-1	ASSIMGLPNTEAF
-	TRBV5-3	TRBJ1-3	ARSPGSGNTIY
-	TRBV18	TRBJ1-4	ASSPTGIGEKLF
-	TRBV7-6	TRBJ2-5	ASSFLREQETQY
-	TRBV15	TRBJ1-2	ATSRAPLSGYT
-	TRBV5-4	TRBJ1-2	ASRPGGTGPYGYT
-	TRBV5-1	TRBJ1-3	ASSLSPQANTIY
-	TRBV25-1	TRBJ1-1	ASSESRSNTEAF
-	TRBV29-1	TRBJ2-3	SVAGLAGAGTDTQY
-	TRBV19	TRBJ1-5	ASRPIGTGIRSYQPQH
-	TRBV24-1	TRBJ2-3	ATSDRTGTDTQY
-	TRBV5-8	TRBJ2-1	ASSLAGTSASSYNEQF
-	TRBV10-3	TRBJ1-2	AISQDSYGYT
-	TRBV7-2	TRBJ2-1	ASSGATSGGAYGNEQF